A single sample gave rise to the 9 T cell receptor beta chains below, sequenced in a study of cytomegalovirus exposure and HLA in healthy donors. Amplification used 60 Vbeta primers and 13 Jbeta primers. Here immunoSEQ multiplex PCR was the method, and the copy in TCRdb shows in-frame clones only, minus some. The sample records approximately 110,000 clones, about two thirds being singletons. Sequenced: PBMCs. These receptors were collected from a woman in her sixties or seventies in good health and CMV-seropositive.

The chain links TRBV11-2 to TRBJ1-1; possibly TRBD1 for D (6 bases). The germline V and J ends were trimmed by 2 bases and 5 bases, with 12 bases remaining between them. There are 14 residues in the CDR3. Germline V gene lookup returns CDR1 SGHAT and CDR2 FQNNGV. The CDR3 DNA reads TGTGCCAGCAGCTTAACGGGGGGGCTTACTGAAGCTTTCTTT. This codes for CASSLTGGLTEAFF.

This clone was detected a few times. The J gene is TRBJ2-7, the V gene TRBV18; TRBD1 matches 7 bases. Germline V gene sequence: CDR1 KGHSH, CDR2 LQKENI. The V segment lost 6 bases and the J segment 3 bases; nucleotides outside the gene matches: 8. There are 14 residues in the CDR3. The DNA of the CDR3 is TGTGCCAGCTCGCGACAGGGTTCCCACTACGAGCAGTACTTC. Protein: CASSRQGSHYEQYF.

The V and J genes are TRBV19 and TRBJ2-1; TRBD2 aligns across 12 bases. With V trimmed by 3 bases and J by 10 bases, 13 bases remained unmatched. This CDR3 has 17 residues. Germline CDR1 is LNHDA and CDR2 is SQIVND (reference sequence). The CDR3 protein is CASSMGSGTSGSQEQFF. For the CDR3, the DNA is TGTGCCAGTAGTATGGGTTCCGGGACTAGCGGGTCACAGGAGCAGTTCTTC.

The table lists this clone with a few counts. V usage is TRBV20-1 and J usage is TRBJ2-1; a weak D match, TRBD2 (5 bases). The CDR3 runs to 11 residues. Trimming left V 3 bases short and J 5 bases short, with 5 bases between. Germline CDR1 and CDR2: DFQATT and SNEGSKA (reference sequence). This CDR3 reads CSARGDNEQFF. The CDR3 coding sequence is TGCAGTGCTAGGGGAGACAATGAGCAGTTCTTC.

This clone was picked up one time. This sequence joins TRBV18 and TRBJ2-7; tentative D call: TRBD1 (6 bases). The CDR3 sequence is 14 residues long. Trimming shortened V by 1 base and J by 5 bases, and 12 bases separated the two germline ends. Germline V gene data show CDR1 as KGHSH and CDR2 as LQKENI. The CDR3 DNA reads TGTGCCAGCTCACCACAGACAGGAAACCACGAGCAGTACTTC. This translates into CASSPQTGNHEQYF.

This clone was detected only a few times. The V and J genes are TRBV6-5 and TRBJ2-7; a weak D match, TRBD1 (5 bases). The germline V gene has CDR1 MNHEY and CDR2 SVGAGI. V lost 0 bases and J lost 4, with 13 bases in between. CDR3 length: 15 residues. Written as DNA, the CDR3 is TGTGCCAGCAGTTACTCTAGGCAGGGTTTATACGAGCAGTACTTC. The encoded protein is CASSYSRQGLYEQYF.

The count of this clone is one. This chain links TRBV29-1 with TRBJ2-1, with unresolved D. The ends were cut back, 6 bases at V and 10 bases at J, with 10 bases in the middle. CDR3 size: 10 residues. Germline lookup yields CDR1 SQVTM and CDR2 ANQGSEA. The CDR3 nucleotides are TGCAGCGTACGGTCCTTGGAGCAGTTCTTC. Translated, it gives CSVRSLEQFF.

The gene calls are TRBV4-1 and TRBJ2-7; TRBD2 matches at 9 bases. V was pared by 1 base and J by 2 bases, with 9 bases of the junction left unmatched. The CDR3 totals 17 residues. Germline V gene sequence: CDR1 MGHRA, CDR2 YSYEKL. The CDR3 DNA follows: TGCGCCAGCAGCCAAGTTCCCAAGCGGGGGGTACCCTACGAGCAGTACTTC. As protein: CASSQVPKRGVPYEQYF.

The rearrangement links TRBV4-2 to TRBJ1-2, with D perhaps TRBD1 (6 bases). With 5 bases removed from V and 6 bases from J, the gap between germline ends came to 19 bases. There are 15 residues in the CDR3. The V gene's germline CDR1 is LGHNA and CDR2 YNFKEQ. DNA of the CDR3: TGTGCCAGCAGCGTCGACAGGAACACCAGAGATGGCTACACCTTC. As protein: CASSVDRNTRDGYTF.